This T cell receptor beta chain comes out of a study of T cell responses to AZD1222 COVID-19 vaccine. A word on this clone: Its specificity is unknown.

This CDR3 region has 12 residues. V was shortened by 6 bases and J by 5 bases, with 10 bases between the two germline ends. The data were produced by immunoSEQ multiplex PCR, yet TCRdb's version contains in-frame clones alone and is incomplete. The table includes more than 150,000 clones, more than 85% detected once. Broader study findings: CD4 TCRs linked to vaccination spanned spike, dominating at 160-218 and 743-854.

The source is an adult who had recovered from COVID-19. This chain uses TRBV12-3 or TRBV12-4 with TRBJ1-1, with D perhaps matching TRBD1 (5 bases). The sample was peripheral blood, taken after recovery from COVID-19. This CDR3 is CASSSWGTEAFF. CDR3 sequence (DNA): TGTGCCAGCAGCTCCTGGGGGACTGAAGCTTTCTTT.